These 10 T cell receptor beta chains were all obtained from the same sample, sequenced in a study of blood T cell repertoires in COVID-19. Produced via immunoSEQ multiplex PCR; TCRdb's table is partial and in-frame only. The repertoire includes roughly 150,000 clones, roughly 88% of them detected once, and approximately 5.1% sits in the top ten. The material sequenced was PBMCs or T cells enriched from blood (not recorded which). The receptor set was obtained from a man aged 70-80 years who had been exposed to COVID-19.

The V call is TRBV10-2, the J call TRBJ2-5; TRBD1 matches 7 bases. This CDR3 region has 13 residues. V lost 6 bases to trimming and J lost 5 bases; unmatched junction nucleotides: 6. Germline lookup yields CDR1 WSHSY and CDR2 SAAADI. CDR3 in DNA: TGCGCCAGCAGAAATACAGGGGCTGAGACCCAGTACTTC. As protein: CASRNTGAETQYF.

This clone appeared a single time. The rearrangement uses TRBV28 and TRBJ1-1; TRBD1 matches 8 bases. This CDR3 has 19 amino acids. Germline CDR1 and CDR2: MDHEN and SYDVKM. The ends lost 7 bases at V and 2 bases at J; junction bases unmatched: 21. This CDR3 reads CASTEIWGGDRSLNTEAFF. The CDR3 DNA follows: TGTGCCAGCACCGAGATCTGGGGGGGGGACAGGTCCTTAAACACTGAAGCTTTCTTT.

The chain employs TRBV5-1 and TRBJ1-1; perhaps TRBD1 as D (5 bases). This CDR3 has 13 amino acids. CDR1 and CDR2 (germline): SGHRS, YFSETQ. The V end was cut by 4 bases, the J end by 0 bases, with 7 bases between. The CDR3 region is CASSATVNTEAFF. The CDR3 DNA is TGCGCCAGCAGCGCGACAGTGAACACTGAAGCTTTCTTT. The variable domain in full, with the rest retrieved from reference TRBV5-1 and TRBJ1-1, is KAGVTQTPRYLIKTRGQQVTLSCSPISGHRSVSWYQQTPGQGLQFLFEYFSETQRNKGNFPGRFSGRQFSNSRSEMNVSTLELGDSALYLCASSATVNTEAFFGQGTRLTVV.

The V and J genes are TRBV14 and TRBJ2-2, with D possibly matching TRBD1 (6 bases). The germline gives CDR1 SGHDN, CDR2 FVKESK. This CDR3 is built from 13 residues. Trimming removed 6 bases at V and 5 bases at J, with 10 bases between. The CDR3 nucleotides are TGTGCCAGCAGTCACAGGGTTACCGGGGAGCTGTTTTTT. Its translation is CASSHRVTGELFF.

This clone has only one observation. The rearrangement joins TRBV2 to TRBJ1-5; D not resolved. The V end lost 2 bases, the J end lost 0 bases, and 8 bases lay between the germline ends. Germline CDR1 SNHLY, CDR2 FYNNEI. The CDR3 runs to 15 residues. The CDR3 region has the DNA TGTGCCAGCAGTGAATCCGGGAATAGCAATCAGCCCCAGCATTTT. Amino acids: CASSESGNSNQPQHF. Full variable domain (missing parts from reference TRBV2 and TRBJ1-5): EPEVTQTPSHQVTQMGQEVILRCVPISNHLYFYWYRQILGQKVEFLVSFYNNEISEKSEIFDDQFSVERPDGSNFTLKIRSTKLEDSAMYFCASSESGNSNQPQHFGDGTRLSIL.

DNA for the CDR3: TGTGCCAGTAGTATAACCGGGACAGGGGATAATGGCTACACCTTC. Its protein product is CASSITGTGDNGYTF. The chain uses TRBV19 and TRBJ1-2; 10 positions match TRBD1. Germline values: CDR1 LNHDA, CDR2 SQIVND (reference sequence). J gave up 6 bases and V 2 bases, and 6 bases lay outside the gene matches. The length of the CDR3 is 15 residues.

The chain couples TRBV6-5 to TRBJ1-1; TRBD1 aligns across 8 bases. The ends lost 7 bases at V and 2 bases at J; junction bases unmatched: 6. This CDR3 contains 14 residues. Germline values: CDR1 MNHEY, CDR2 SVGAGI. In DNA, the CDR3 is TGTGCCAGCAAGCAGGGGGCGTTAAACACTGAAGCTTTCTTT. Translating it yields CASKQGALNTEAFF.

The chain couples TRBV29-1 to TRBJ2-7; D is undetermined. V lost 4 bases to trimming and J lost 7 bases, with 20 bases between them. This CDR3 has 14 residues. Germline V gives CDR1 SQVTM, CDR2 ANQGSEA. The CDR3 bases are TGCAGCGTTGCCCGGCTAGAAGTCTCGGAAGAGCAGTACTTC. Its translation: CSVARLEVSEEQYF.

This sequence joins TRBV9 and TRBJ1-3; no clear D. This CDR3 comprises 12 residues. CDR1 SGDLS and CDR2 YYNGEE come from the germline V gene. Trimming took 1 base from V and 9 from J, leaving 8 bases between them. The CDR3 coding sequence is TGTGCCAGCAGCGTACCCCCCGGCACCATATATTTT. This codes for CASSVPPGTIYF.

The chain has TRBV19 and TRBJ1-2; TRBD1 matches at 9 bases. Unmatched junction bases numbered 13, after V lost 5 bases and J lost 3 bases. CDR1 LNHDA and CDR2 SQIVND come from the germline V gene (reference sequence). The CDR3 has 17 residues. In DNA form, the CDR3 reads TGTGCCAGTAGTGTAACCGGGACAGGGAGATTTGACTATGGCTACACCTTC. Its translation: CASSVTGTGRFDYGYTF. Full variable domain (remainder filled in from reference TRBV19 and TRBJ1-2): DGGITQSPKYLFRKEGQNVTLSCEQNLNHDAMYWYRQDPGQGLRLIYYSQIVNDFQKGDIAEGYSVSREKKESFPLTVTSAQKNPTAFYLCASSVTGTGRFDYGYTFGSGTRLTVV.